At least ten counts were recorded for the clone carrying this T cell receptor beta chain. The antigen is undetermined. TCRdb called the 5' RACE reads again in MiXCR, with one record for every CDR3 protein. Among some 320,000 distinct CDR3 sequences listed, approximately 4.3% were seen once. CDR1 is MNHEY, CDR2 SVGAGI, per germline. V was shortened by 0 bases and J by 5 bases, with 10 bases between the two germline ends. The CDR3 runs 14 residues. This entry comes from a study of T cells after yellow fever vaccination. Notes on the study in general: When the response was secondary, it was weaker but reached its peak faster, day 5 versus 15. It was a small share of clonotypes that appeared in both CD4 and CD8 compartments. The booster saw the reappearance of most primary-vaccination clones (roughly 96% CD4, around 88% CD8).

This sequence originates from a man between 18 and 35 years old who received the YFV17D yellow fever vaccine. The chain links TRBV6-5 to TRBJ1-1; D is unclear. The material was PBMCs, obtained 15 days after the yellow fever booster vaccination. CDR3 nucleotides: TGTGCCAGCAGTTACTCCGCCGTTCGGACTGAAGCTTTCTTT. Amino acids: CASSYSAVRTEAFF.